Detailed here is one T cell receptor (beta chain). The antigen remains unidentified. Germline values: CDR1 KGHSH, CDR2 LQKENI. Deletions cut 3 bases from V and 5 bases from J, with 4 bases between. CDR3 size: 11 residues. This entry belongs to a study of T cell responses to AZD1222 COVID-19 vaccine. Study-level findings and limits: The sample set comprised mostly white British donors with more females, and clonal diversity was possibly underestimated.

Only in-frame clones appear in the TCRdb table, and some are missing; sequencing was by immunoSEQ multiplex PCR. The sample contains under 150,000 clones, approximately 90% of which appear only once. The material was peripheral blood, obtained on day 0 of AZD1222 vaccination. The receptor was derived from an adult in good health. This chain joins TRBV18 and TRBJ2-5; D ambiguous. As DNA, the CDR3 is TGTGCCAGCTCACCGGATGAGACCCAGTACTTC. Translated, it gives CASSPDETQYF. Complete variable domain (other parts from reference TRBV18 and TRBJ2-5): NAGVMQNPRHLVRRRGQEARLRCSPMKGHSHVYWYRQLPEEGLKFMVYLQKENIIDESGMPKERFSAEFPKEGPSILRIQQVVRGDSAAYFCASSPDETQYFGPGTRLLVL.